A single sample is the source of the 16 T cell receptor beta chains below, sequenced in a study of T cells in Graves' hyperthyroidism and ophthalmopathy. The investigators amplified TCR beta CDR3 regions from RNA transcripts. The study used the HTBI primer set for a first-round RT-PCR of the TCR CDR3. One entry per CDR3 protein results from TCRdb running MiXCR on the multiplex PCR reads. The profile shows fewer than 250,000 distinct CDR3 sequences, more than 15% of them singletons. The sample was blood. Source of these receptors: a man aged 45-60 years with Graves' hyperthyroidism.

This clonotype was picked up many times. In DNA, the CDR3 is TGTGCCAGCTCACAAGCGGGACAGGCCGGGGAGCTGTTTTTT. Amino acid sequence: CASSQAGQAGELFF. The chain recombines TRBV18 with TRBJ2-2; TRBD1 might be the D (8 bases). CDR1 and CDR2 from the germline V gene are KGHSH and LQKENI. The CDR3 consists of 14 residues. With 4 bases removed from V and 6 bases from J, the gap between germline ends came to 12 bases.

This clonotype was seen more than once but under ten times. The CDR3 DNA is TGTGCCAGCGGGCCAATAGGTGCAGATACGCAGTATTTT. The encoded protein is CASGPIGADTQYF. This sequence joins TRBV12-3 or TRBV12-4 and TRBJ2-3, with unresolved D. There are 13 residues in the CDR3. The ends were cut back, 8 bases at V and 4 bases at J, with 13 bases in the middle.

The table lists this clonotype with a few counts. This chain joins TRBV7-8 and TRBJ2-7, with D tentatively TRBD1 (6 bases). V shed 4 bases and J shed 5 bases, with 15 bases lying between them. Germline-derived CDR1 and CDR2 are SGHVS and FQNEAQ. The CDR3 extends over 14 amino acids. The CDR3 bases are TGTGCCAGCAGCTCTAACAGGGTTATCCACGAGCAGTACTTC. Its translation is CASSSNRVIHEQYF.

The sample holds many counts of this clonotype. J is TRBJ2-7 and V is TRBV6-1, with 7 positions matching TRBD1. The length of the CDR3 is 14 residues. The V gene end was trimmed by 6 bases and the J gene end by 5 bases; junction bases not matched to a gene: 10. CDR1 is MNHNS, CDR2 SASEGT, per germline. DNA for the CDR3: TGTGCCAGCAGAAACCCCGCGACAGGGCACGAGCAGTACTTC. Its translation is CASRNPATGHEQYF.

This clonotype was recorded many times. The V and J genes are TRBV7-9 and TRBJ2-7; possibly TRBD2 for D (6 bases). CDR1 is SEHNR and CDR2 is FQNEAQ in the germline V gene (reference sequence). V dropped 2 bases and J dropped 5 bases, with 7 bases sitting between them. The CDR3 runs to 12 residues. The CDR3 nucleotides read TGTGCCAGCAGCTTAACGGGGGACGAGCAGTACTTC. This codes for CASSLTGDEQYF.

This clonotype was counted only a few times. CDR3 in amino acids: CASSGLGDTQYF. The CDR3 nucleotides are TGTGCCAGCAGTGGGCTGGGAGATACGCAGTATTTT. The gene calls are TRBV25-1 and TRBJ2-3; D gene ambiguous. This CDR3 spans 12 amino acids. Trimming removed 4 bases at V and 5 bases at J, with 7 bases between. CDR1 and CDR2 (germline): MGHDK, SYGVNS. Using reference TRBV25-1 and TRBJ2-3 for the parts outside the CDR3, the full variable domain is EADIYQTPRYLVIGTGKKITLECSQTMGHDKMYWYQQDPGMELHLIHYSYGVNSTEKGDLSSESTVSRIRTEHFPLTLESARPSHTSQYLCASSGLGDTQYFGPGTRLTVL.

This CDR3 is CASKQGSVSGELFF. CDR3 nucleotides: TGTGCCAGCAAGCAGGGGTCGGTATCCGGGGAGCTGTTTTTT. This sequence joins TRBV28 and TRBJ2-2; possibly TRBD1 for D (6 bases). V was shortened by 7 bases and J by 6 bases, with 15 bases between the two germline ends. CDR3 length equals 14 residues. Per germline, CDR1 MDHEN and CDR2 SYDVKM.

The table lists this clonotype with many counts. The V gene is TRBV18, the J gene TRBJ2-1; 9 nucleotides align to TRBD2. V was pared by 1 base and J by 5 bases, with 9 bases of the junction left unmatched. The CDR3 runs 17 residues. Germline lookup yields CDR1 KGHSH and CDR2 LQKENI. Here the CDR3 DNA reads TGTGCCAGCTCACCACGTGTGCCTAGCGGGACCGACAATGAGCAGTTCTTC. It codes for CASSPRVPSGTDNEQFF.

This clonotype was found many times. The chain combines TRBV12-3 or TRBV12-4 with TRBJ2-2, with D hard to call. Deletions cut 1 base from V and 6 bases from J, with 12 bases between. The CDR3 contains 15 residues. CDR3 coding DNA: TGTGCCAGCAGTTTAGGCGCAGATCGGTCCGGGGAGCTGTTTTTT. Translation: CASSLGADRSGELFF.

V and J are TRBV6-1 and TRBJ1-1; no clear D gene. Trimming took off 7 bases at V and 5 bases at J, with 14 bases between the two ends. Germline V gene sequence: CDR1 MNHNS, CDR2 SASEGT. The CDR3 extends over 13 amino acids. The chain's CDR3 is CASTLLGATEAFF. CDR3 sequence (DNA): TGTGCCAGCACCCTACTCGGCGCTACTGAAGCTTTCTTT.

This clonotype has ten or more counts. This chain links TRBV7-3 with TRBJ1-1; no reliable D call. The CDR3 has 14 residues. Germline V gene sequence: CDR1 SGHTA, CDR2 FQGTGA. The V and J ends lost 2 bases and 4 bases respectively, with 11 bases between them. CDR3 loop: CASSLGSGSTEAFF. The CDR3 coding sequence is TGTGCCAGCAGCTTAGGGTCGGGGTCCACTGAAGCTTTCTTT. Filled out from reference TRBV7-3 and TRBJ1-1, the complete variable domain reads GAGVSQTPSNKVTEKGKYVELRCDPISGHTALYWYRQSLGQGPEFLIYFQGTGAADDSGLPNDRFFAVRPEGSVSTLKIQRTERGDSAVYLCASSLGSGSTEAFFGQGTRLTVV.

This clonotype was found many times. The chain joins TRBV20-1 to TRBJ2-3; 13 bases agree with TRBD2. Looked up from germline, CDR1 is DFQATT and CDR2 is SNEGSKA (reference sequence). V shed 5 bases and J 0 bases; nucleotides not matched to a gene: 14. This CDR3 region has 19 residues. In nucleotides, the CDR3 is TGCAGTGCTCTAAGTGGACTAGCGGGAGTGAAATCTAGCACAGATACGCAGTATTTT. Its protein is CSALSGLAGVKSSTDTQYF.

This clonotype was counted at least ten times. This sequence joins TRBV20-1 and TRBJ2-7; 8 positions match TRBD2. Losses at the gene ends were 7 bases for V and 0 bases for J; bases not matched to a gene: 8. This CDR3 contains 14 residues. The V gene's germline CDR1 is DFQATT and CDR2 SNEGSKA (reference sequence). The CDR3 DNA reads TGCAGTGTTCTGGGACTAGAGAGCTCCTACGAGCAGTACTTC. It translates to CSVLGLESSYEQYF.

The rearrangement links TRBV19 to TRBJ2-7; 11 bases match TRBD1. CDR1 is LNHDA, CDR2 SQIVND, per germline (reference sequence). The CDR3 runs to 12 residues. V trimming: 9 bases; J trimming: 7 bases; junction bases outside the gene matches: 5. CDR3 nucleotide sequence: TGTGCCAGCGAGGACAGGGGGCGTGAGCAGTACTTC. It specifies CASEDRGREQYF.

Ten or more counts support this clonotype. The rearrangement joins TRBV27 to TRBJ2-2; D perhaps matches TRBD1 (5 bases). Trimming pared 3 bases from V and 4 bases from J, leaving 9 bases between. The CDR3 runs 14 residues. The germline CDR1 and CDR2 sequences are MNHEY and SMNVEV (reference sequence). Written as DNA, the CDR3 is TGTGCCAGCAGTTTGCAGGGCGGCACCGGGGAGCTGTTTTTT. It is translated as CASSLQGGTGELFF.

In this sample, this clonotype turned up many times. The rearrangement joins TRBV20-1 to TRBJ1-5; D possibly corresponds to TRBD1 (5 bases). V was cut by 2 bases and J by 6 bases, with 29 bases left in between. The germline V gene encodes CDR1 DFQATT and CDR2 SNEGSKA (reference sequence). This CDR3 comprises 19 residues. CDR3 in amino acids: CSARPSRGKTWGGAQPQHF. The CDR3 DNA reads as TGCAGTGCTAGACCCTCGAGGGGCAAGACGTGGGGTGGGGCTCAGCCCCAGCATTTT.